The clone carrying this TCR beta chain has at least ten counts. No antigen is known for it. The record originates from a study of CD8+CD57+ T cells in acquired aplastic anemia. Study in general: DNA recovered from sorted CD4+ and CD8+ cells had a mean of roughly 3 ug.

Profiling that covered TCR beta VDJ and CDR3 relied on genomic DNA as its template. Using its own MiXCR run on the reads, TCRdb lists one record per CDR3 protein. The sample carries approximately 470,000 distinct CDR3 sequences, roughly 34% recorded once. Sequenced patients had shown CD8+CD57+ cell expansion by flow cytometry. At blood sampling, none of the patients had yet received therapy. Regarding the study as a whole: Roughly 30 CD8+ CDR3 sequences occurred in both the patients and the controls. Significance was not reached for CD8+ Simpson's diversity between patients and controls.

CDR3 length: 15 residues. Germline V gene sequence: CDR1 SGDLS, CDR2 YYNGEE. Deletions cut 0 bases from V and 2 bases from J, with 11 bases between. The specimen sequenced was sorted CD4+, CD8+, or CD8+CD57+ T cells (not recorded which) from PBMCs. This sequence was found in a human donor with aplastic anemia. The genes are TRBV9 and TRBJ1-2, with a weak D call TRBD1 (5 bases). The DNA for the CDR3 is TGTGCCAGCAGCGTAGAAGGGTGGGGGAACTATGGCTACACCTTC. Translating gives CASSVEGWGNYGYTF.